The clone carrying this T cell receptor beta chain was detected only a few times. These data come from a study of molecular identifiers for immune sequencing clone quantification. Germline V gives CDR1 MDHEN, CDR2 SYDVKM. The CDR3 is 18 residues long. V dropped 2 bases and J dropped 4 bases, with 23 bases sitting between them. One entry per CDR3 protein, called by TCRdb with MiXCR from the PCR reads. The repertoire holds about 54,000 distinct CDR3 sequences, with roughly 24% as singletons. Source material for naive CD8 libraries was about 19,000 to 1,000,000 sorted cells, with 10%, 30% or 50% RNA. The sequence was collected from a human donor in good health. Some libraries in this study had Jurkat cell RNA spiked in. The chain carries TRBV28 and TRBJ2-5, with D perhaps matching TRBD1 (5 bases). Specimen: naive CD8+ T cells from blood, with Jurkat cell RNA spiked in. The subset: FACS-sorted CD8+CD4-CCR7+CD45RA+ naive T cells. The CDR3 region is CASSLRGSLNPTLETQYF. In DNA form, the CDR3 reads TGTGCCAGCAGTTTAAGGGGTTCGTTGAACCCAACCCTAGAGACCCAGTACTTC.